This TCR beta chain is drawn from a study of vaccination effects on CD4 cells after COVID-19. The wider study: The median interval between the second dose and post-vaccine sampling was 72 days. Study-wide results and caveats: Vaccine- and infection-induced clones showed marked clonal contraction late following vaccination. Researchers report that only 1 of 255 vaccine-induced clones in healthy vaccinees cross-reacted with common cold coronaviruses.

The ViraFEST assay expanded antigen-specific CD4+ T cells with viral peptide pools before sequencing. Culturing for roughly 10 days preceded CD4+ T cell isolation. Each person got two doses of an mRNA SARS-CoV-2 vaccine, BNT162b2 or mRNA-1273. Researchers swapped half the medium for IL-2 medium on both days 3 and 7. Clones were sequenced by immunoSEQ multiplex PCR, and TCRdb holds only the in-frame ones, with some missing. The sample consists of approximately 70,000 clones, under 85% of them appearing once. The count of this clone is one. Antigen: not known. The clonotype comes from a human donor who received a COVID-19 vaccine. Sequences were derived from CD4+ T cells from PBMCs cultured with HCoV-OC43 spike peptides, sampled after COVID-19 vaccination. Subset given: HCoV-OC43 spike overlapping peptide pool stimulation.

The CDR3 is CASGRQGPQETQYF. For the CDR3, the DNA is TGTGCCAGCGGACGACAGGGCCCCCAAGAGACCCAGTACTTC. This chain joins TRBV28 and TRBJ2-5; 7 nucleotides line up with TRBD1. V was pared by 8 bases and J by 1 base, with 7 bases of the junction left unmatched. The CDR3 spans 14 residues. Germline CDR1 is MDHEN and CDR2 is SYDVKM. Filled out from reference TRBV28 and TRBJ2-5, the complete variable domain reads DVKVTQSSRYLVKRTGEKVFLECVQDMDHENMFWYRQDPGLGLRLIYFSYDVKMKEKGDIPEGYSVSREKKERFSLILESASTNQTSMYLCASGRQGPQETQYFGPGTRLLVL.